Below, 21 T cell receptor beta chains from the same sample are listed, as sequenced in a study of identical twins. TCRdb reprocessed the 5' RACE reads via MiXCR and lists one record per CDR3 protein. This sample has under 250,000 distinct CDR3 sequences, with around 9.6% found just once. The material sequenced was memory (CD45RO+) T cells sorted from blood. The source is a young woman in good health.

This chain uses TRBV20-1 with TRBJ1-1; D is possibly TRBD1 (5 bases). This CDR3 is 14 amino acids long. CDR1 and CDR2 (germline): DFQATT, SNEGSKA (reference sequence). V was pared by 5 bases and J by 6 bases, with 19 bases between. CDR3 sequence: CSAGSLRGFPEAFF. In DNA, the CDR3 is TGCAGTGCTGGGAGCCTTAGGGGCTTCCCTGAAGCTTTCTTT.

CDR3 sequence reads: CASSLGQLPGELFF. The CDR3 DNA reads as TGTGCCAGCAGCTTGGGACAGCTTCCGGGGGAGCTGTTTTTT. The rearrangement links TRBV7-8 to TRBJ2-2; 7 nucleotides agree with TRBD1. The CDR3 spans 14 residues. Trimming cost V 3 bases and J 8 bases; bases outside gene matches: 6. Germline V gives CDR1 SGHVS, CDR2 FQNEAQ.

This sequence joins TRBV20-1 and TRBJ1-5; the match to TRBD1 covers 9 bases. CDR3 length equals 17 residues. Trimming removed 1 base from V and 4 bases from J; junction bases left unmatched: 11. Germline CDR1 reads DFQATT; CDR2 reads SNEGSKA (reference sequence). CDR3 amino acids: CSARVAPGQGSNQPQHF. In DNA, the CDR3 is TGCAGTGCTAGAGTTGCACCGGGACAGGGAAGTAATCAGCCCCAGCATTTT.

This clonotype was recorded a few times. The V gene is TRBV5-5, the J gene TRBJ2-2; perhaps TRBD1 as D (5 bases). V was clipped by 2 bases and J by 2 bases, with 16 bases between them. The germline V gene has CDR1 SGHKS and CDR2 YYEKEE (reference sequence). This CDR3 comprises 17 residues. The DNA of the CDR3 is TGTGCCAGCAGCTTATCACAGGCCTCACCCAACACCGGGGAGCTGTTTTTT. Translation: CASSLSQASPNTGELFF.

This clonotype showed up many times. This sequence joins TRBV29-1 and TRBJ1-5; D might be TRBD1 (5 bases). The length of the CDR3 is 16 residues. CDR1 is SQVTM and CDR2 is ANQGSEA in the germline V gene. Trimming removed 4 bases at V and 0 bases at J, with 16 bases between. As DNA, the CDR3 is TGCAGCGTTGGGAGCGGGACTGAAGGTAGCAATCAGCCCCAGCATTTT. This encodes CSVGSGTEGSNQPQHF.

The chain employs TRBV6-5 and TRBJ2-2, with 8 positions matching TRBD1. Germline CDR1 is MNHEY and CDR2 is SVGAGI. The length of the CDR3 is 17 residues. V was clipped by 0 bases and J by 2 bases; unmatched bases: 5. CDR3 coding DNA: TGTGCCAGCAGTTACTCCGGACAGGGTTTCAACACCGGGGAGCTGTTTTTT. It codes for CASSYSGQGFNTGELFF.

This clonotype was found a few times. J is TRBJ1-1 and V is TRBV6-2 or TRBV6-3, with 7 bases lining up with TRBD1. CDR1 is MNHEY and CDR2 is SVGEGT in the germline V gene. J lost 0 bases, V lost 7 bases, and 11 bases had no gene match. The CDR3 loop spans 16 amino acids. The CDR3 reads CASINPPGQLNTEAFF. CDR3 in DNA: TGTGCCAGCATTAACCCCCCGGGACAGTTGAACACTGAAGCTTTCTTT.

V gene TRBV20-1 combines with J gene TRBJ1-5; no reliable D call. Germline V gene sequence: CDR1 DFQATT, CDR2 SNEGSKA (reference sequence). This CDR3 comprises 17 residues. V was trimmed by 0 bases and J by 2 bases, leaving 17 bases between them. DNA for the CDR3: TGCAGTGCTAGAGACCGGGTTAAGGGATGGGGCAATCAGCCCCAGCATTTT. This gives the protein CSARDRVKGWGNQPQHF.

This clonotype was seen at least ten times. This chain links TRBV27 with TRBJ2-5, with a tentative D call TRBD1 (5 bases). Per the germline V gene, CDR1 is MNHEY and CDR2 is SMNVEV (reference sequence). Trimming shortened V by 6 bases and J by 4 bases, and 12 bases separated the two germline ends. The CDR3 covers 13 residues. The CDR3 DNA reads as TGTGCCAGCAGCTTAGGGGTCGGAGAGACCCAGTACTTC. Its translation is CASSLGVGETQYF.

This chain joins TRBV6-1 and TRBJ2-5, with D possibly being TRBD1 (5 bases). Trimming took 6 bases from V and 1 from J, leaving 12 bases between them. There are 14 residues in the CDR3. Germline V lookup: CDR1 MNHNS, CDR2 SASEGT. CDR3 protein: CASSLPGAQETQYF. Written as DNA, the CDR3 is TGTGCCAGCAGCCTCCCTGGGGCCCAAGAGACCCAGTACTTC.

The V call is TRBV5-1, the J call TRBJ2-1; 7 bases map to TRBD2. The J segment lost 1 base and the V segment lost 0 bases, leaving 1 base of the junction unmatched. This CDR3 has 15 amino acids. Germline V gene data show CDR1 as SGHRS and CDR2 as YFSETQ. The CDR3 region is CASSLGTRSYNEQFF. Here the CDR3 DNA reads TGCGCCAGCAGCTTGGGGACTAGATCCTACAATGAGCAGTTCTTC.

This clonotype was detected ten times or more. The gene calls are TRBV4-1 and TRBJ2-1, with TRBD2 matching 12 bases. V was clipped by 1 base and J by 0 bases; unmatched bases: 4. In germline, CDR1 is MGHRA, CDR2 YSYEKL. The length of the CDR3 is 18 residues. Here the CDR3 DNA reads TGCGCCAGCAGCCAAGCCGGACTAGCGGGAAGCTCCTACAATGAGCAGTTCTTC. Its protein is CASSQAGLAGSSYNEQFF.

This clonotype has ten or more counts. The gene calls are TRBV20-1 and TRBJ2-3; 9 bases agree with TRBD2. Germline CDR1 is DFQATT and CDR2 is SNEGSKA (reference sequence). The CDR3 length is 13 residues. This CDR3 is CRLAGASTDTQYF. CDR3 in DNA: TGCAGATTAGCGGGGGCCTCCACAGATACGCAGTATTTT.

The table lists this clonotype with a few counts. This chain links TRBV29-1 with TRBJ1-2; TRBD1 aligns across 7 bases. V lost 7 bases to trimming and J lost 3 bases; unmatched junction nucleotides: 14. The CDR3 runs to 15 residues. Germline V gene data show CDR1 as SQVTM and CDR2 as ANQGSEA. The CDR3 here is CSAPGEGAKDYGYTF. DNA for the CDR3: TGCAGCGCCCCCGGGGAGGGGGCTAAAGACTATGGCTACACCTTC.

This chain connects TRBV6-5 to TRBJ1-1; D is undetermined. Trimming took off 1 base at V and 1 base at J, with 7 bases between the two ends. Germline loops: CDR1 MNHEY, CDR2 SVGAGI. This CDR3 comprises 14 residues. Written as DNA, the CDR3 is TGTGCCAGCAGTTACTTTGAGAGGAACACTGAAGCTTTCTTT. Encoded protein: CASSYFERNTEAFF.

The CDR3 protein is CASSPRPGPETQYF. CDR3 DNA sequence: TGTGCCAGCAGTCCGCGCCCGGGCCCAGAGACCCAGTACTTC. V usage is TRBV12-3 or TRBV12-4 and J usage is TRBJ2-5; D ambiguous. The CDR3 sequence is 14 residues long. With 5 bases removed from V and 4 bases from J, the gap between germline ends came to 14 bases.

As DNA, the CDR3 is TGTGCCAGCAGCTTGCAGGACGGCTCTGGGGCTTTCTTT. It yields the protein CASSLQDGSGAFF. The chain uses TRBV7-8 and TRBJ1-1; D is unclear. The germline V gene encodes CDR1 SGHVS and CDR2 FQNEAQ. The CDR3 consists of 13 residues. Trimming removed 3 bases at V and 11 bases at J, with 16 bases between.

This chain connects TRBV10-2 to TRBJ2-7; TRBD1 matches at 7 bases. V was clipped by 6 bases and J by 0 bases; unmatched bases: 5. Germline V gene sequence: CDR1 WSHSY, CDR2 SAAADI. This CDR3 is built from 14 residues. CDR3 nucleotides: TGCGCCAGCAGGACGACAGGGAGCTCCTACGAGCAGTACTTC. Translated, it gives CASRTTGSSYEQYF.

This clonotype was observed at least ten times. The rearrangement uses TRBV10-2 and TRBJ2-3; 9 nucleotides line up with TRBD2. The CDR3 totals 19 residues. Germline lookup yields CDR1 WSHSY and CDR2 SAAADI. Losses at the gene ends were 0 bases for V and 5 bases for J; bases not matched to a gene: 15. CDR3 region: CASSESPSGTSRVGDTQYF. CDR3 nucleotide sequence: TGCGCCAGCAGTGAGTCGCCTAGCGGGACTTCAAGAGTTGGAGATACGCAGTATTTT.

The DNA of the CDR3 is TGTGCCAGCAGCCAACGGACTACTCCCTCCTACGAGCAGTACTTC. This gives the protein CASSQRTTPSYEQYF. The chain recombines TRBV6-1 with TRBJ2-7, with a possible D match to TRBD2 (6 bases). The CDR3 runs to 15 residues. The germline CDR1 and CDR2 sequences are MNHNS and SASEGT. The V end lost 6 bases, the J end lost 0 bases, and 15 bases lay between the germline ends.

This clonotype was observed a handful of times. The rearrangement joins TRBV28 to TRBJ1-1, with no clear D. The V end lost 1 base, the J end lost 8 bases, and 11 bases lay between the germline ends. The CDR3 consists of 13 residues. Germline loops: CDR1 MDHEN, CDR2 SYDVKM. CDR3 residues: CASSLYAGAEAFF. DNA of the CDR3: TGTGCCAGCAGTTTATATGCGGGAGCCGAAGCTTTCTTT.